The clone carrying this TCR beta chain turned up a few times. The entry originates in a study of T-cell memory formation after mild COVID-19. CDR3 length: 16 residues. The V and J ends lost 3 bases and 5 bases, in that order; junction bases with no gene match: 10. CDR1 SGHRS and CDR2 YFSETQ come from the germline V gene. TCRdb reprocessed the 5' RACE reads with MiXCR, giving one entry per CDR3 protein. Here the sample spans hundreds of thousands of distinct CDR3 sequences, about 20% being singletons. The sequenced sample was PBMCs or a T cell subset sorted from them (not recorded which). The V gene is TRBV5-1, the J gene TRBJ2-3, with 9 bases identical to TRBD1. This TCR was recovered from an adult woman who had mild COVID-19 (a few samples of this study predate the infection). Cell type and time point are not known. The CDR3 is CASSSTGGLSGDTQYF. CDR3 nucleotide sequence: TGCGCCAGCAGCTCGACAGGGGGTCTCTCCGGAGATACGCAGTATTTT.